Listed here are 30 T cell receptor beta chains from one sample, sequenced in a study of identifying expanded T cells in peripheral blood. Method: immunoSEQ multiplex PCR; TCRdb's copy keeps in-frame clones and lacks some. The table lists around 100,000 clones, 80% to 90% of them singletons. The sequenced material came from blood. Source of these receptors: a person between 18 and 75 years old in good health.

This clone was picked up one time. This chain links TRBV11-2 with TRBJ1-1, with TRBD1 matching over 7 bases. V lost 6 bases, J lost 1 base, and 17 bases stayed unmatched. This CDR3 comprises 18 residues. Germline assignment: CDR1 SGHAT and CDR2 FQNNGV. Here the CDR3 reads CASRGIGQVRGKNTEAFF. The DNA for the CDR3 is TGTGCCAGCAGAGGGATCGGACAGGTCAGAGGCAAGAACACTGAAGCTTTCTTT.

This sequence joins TRBV19 and TRBJ1-1, with 7 bases matching TRBD1. Germline CDR1 LNHDA, CDR2 SQIVND (reference sequence). The CDR3 is 14 residues long. With 2 bases clipped from V and 5 bases from J, the junction kept 5 bases outside the gene matches. The CDR3, as DNA: TGTGCCAGTAGTATAACAGGGGCACTAACTGAAGCTTTCTTT. Protein: CASSITGALTEAFF.

This clone was detected only a few times. This chain uses TRBV29-1 with TRBJ1-2, with D unresolved. Trimming removed 3 bases at V and 2 bases at J, with 13 bases between. This CDR3 region has 14 residues. Germline values: CDR1 SQVTM, CDR2 ANQGSEA. The CDR3 protein is CSVDVGRRNYGYTF. CDR3 DNA sequence: TGCAGCGTTGATGTCGGGAGGAGGAACTATGGCTACACCTTC. The full variable domain, completed using reference TRBV29-1 and TRBJ1-2, is SAVISQKPSRDICQRGTSLTIQCQVDSQVTMMFWYRQQPGQSLTLIATANQGSEATYESGFVIDKFPISRPNLTFSTLTVSNMSPEDSSIYLCSVDVGRRNYGYTFGSGTRLTVV.

CDR3 nucleotide sequence: TGTGCCAGCAGTCTCCGGGACGGTAGCTCCTACGAGCAGTACTTC. Residues: CASSLRDGSSYEQYF. The chain employs TRBV7-8 and TRBJ2-7; D may correspond to TRBD1 or TRBD2 (5 bases each). The CDR3 is 15 residues long. The V end was cut by 6 bases, the J end by 0 bases, with 15 bases between. Germline loops: CDR1 SGHVS, CDR2 FQNEAQ.

The rearrangement uses TRBV30 and TRBJ1-6, with unresolved D. CDR1 and CDR2 (germline): GTSNPN, SVGIG (reference sequence). This CDR3 spans 13 amino acids. With 7 bases removed from V and 8 bases from J, the gap between germline ends came to 15 bases. CDR3 sequence reads: CAYEPEQHSPLHF. The CDR3 DNA is TGTGCCTACGAACCGGAACAACATTCACCCCTCCACTTT.

The chain has TRBV6-1 and TRBJ2-5; maybe TRBD2 (5 bases). This CDR3 is built from 14 residues. CDR1 and CDR2 from the germline V gene are MNHNS and SASEGT. Trimming pared 7 bases from V and 4 bases from J, leaving 16 bases between. In DNA, the CDR3 is TGTGCCAGCACGGAGCTAGCTGGCTCAGAGACCCAGTACTTC. This gives the protein CASTELAGSETQYF.

This clone occurred once. CDR3 sequence: CASSLGGDNTDTQYF. In DNA, the CDR3 is TGTGCCAGCAGCTTAGGTGGGGACAACACAGATACGCAGTATTTT. V gene TRBV11-3 combines with J gene TRBJ2-3; TRBD1 might be the D (6 bases). Trimming stripped 1 base from V and 2 bases from J, with 10 bases between. The CDR3 loop spans 15 amino acids. Germline V CDR1 and CDR2: SGHNT, YENEEA.

V is TRBV2 and J is TRBJ1-2; D call uncertain. Germline V gives CDR1 SNHLY, CDR2 FYNNEI. This CDR3 has 13 residues. Between the trimmed V and J ends, which lost 3 bases and 2 bases, there was a span of 7 bases. As DNA, the CDR3 is TGTGCCAGCAGTGACCCACAGAACTATGGCTACACCTTC. Protein sequence: CASSDPQNYGYTF.

This rearrangement joins TRBV5-4 to TRBJ1-1; TRBD1 is a possible D gene (6 bases). CDR1 and CDR2 from the germline V gene are SGHNT and YYREEE (reference sequence). The length of the CDR3 is 13 residues. Between the trimmed V and J ends, which lost 10 bases and 4 bases, there was a span of 17 bases. The CDR3 loop reads CASRQVGGTEAFF. DNA for the CDR3: TGTGCCTCGAGACAGGTCGGCGGCACTGAAGCTTTCTTT. The whole variable domain, filled in from reference TRBV5-4 and TRBJ1-1, reads ETGVTQSPTHLIKTRGQQVTLRCSSQSGHNTVSWYQQALGQGPQFIFQYYREEENGRGNFPPRFSGLQFPNYSSELNVNALELDDSALYLCASRQVGGTEAFFGQGTRLTVV.

J is TRBJ2-7 and V is TRBV7-2; 8 nucleotides line up with TRBD1. The germline V gene has CDR1 SGHTA and CDR2 FQGNSA. This CDR3 is built from 14 residues. Trimming cost V 4 bases and J 2 bases; bases outside gene matches: 4. The chain's CDR3 is CASSYGQGTYEQYF. For the CDR3, the DNA is TGTGCCAGCAGCTATGGACAGGGCACCTACGAGCAGTACTTC.

V and J are TRBV2 and TRBJ2-7; D unclear. CDR3 length: 14 residues. The germline CDR1 and CDR2 sequences are SNHLY and FYNNEI. Trimming took off 3 bases at V and 0 bases at J, with 9 bases between the two ends. CDR3 DNA: TGTGCCAGCAGTGATTTTATGGTCTCCTACGAGCAGTACTTC. Translation gives CASSDFMVSYEQYF.

The chain couples TRBV5-4 to TRBJ1-4, with no clear D. Germline V gene data show CDR1 as SGHNT and CDR2 as YYREEE (reference sequence). CDR3 size: 16 residues. V lost 0 bases and J lost 7, with 16 bases in between. The CDR3 protein is CASSLAMRDSTEKLFF. CDR3 DNA: TGTGCCAGCAGCTTGGCCATGCGGGATTCTACTGAAAAACTGTTTTTT.

This clone was recorded once. The chain has TRBV5-1 and TRBJ2-5, with a weak D call TRBD1 (6 bases). The J call may be mistaken, given a closer DNA end match to TRBJ2-7. Looked up from germline, CDR1 is SGHRS and CDR2 is YFSETQ. CDR3 length: 14 amino acids. The DNA for the CDR3 is TGCGCCAGCAGTTCTCCAGGGGAGAGCTACGAGCAGTACTTC. As protein: CASSSPGESYEQYF.

The rearrangement joins TRBV30 to TRBJ1-4; D is unresolved. V shed 1 base and J shed 8 bases, with 14 bases lying between them. This CDR3 comprises 14 residues. Germline CDR1 is GTSNPN and CDR2 is SVGIG (reference sequence). CDR3 coding DNA: TGTGCCTGGAGTGGAGCAAGGGCTGGGGAAAAACTGTTTTTT. Translation gives CAWSGARAGEKLFF.

The CDR3 nucleotides read TGCGCCACCACACAGGGCTCTGGGGCCAACGTCCTGACTTTC. Translation gives CATTQGSGANVLTF. The chain joins TRBV10-2 to TRBJ2-6; D may be TRBD1 (6 bases). Germline V gene sequence: CDR1 WSHSY, CDR2 SAAADI. The CDR3 has 14 amino acids. The V gene lost 10 bases and the J gene lost 0 bases, with 10 bases spanning the gap.

The genes are TRBV19 and TRBJ2-7, with 8 bases matching TRBD1. The CDR3 is made up of 14 amino acids. The germline gives CDR1 LNHDA, CDR2 SQIVND (reference sequence). The trim removed 5 bases at V and 2 bases at J, leaving 5 bases unmatched. The CDR3 DNA reads TGTGCCAGTAGTTCGGACAGGGTCCCCTACGAGCAGTACTTC. Protein product: CASSSDRVPYEQYF.

This clone was observed a handful of times. The chain links TRBV7-9 to TRBJ1-2; tentative D call: TRBD1 (6 bases). The CDR3 totals 16 residues. Trimming removed 7 bases at V and 7 bases at J, with 25 bases between. Germline V gene lookup returns CDR1 SEHNR and CDR2 FQNEAQ (reference sequence). The CDR3 region is CASTKLLDRRRGGYTF. CDR3 sequence (DNA): TGTGCCAGCACCAAGCTACTTGACAGGAGACGGGGTGGCTACACCTTC. Together with reference TRBV7-9 and TRBJ1-2, the CDR3 gives the full variable domain: DTGVSQNPRHKITKRGQNVTFRCDPISEHNRLYWYRQTLGQGPEFLTYFQNEAQLEKSRLLSDRFSAERPKGSFSTLEIQRTEQGDSAMYLCASTKLLDRRRGGYTFGSGTRLTVV.

This sequence joins TRBV7-9 and TRBJ1-1, with 7 bases matching TRBD1. V was clipped by 1 base and J by 6 bases; unmatched bases: 5. CDR1 SEHNR and CDR2 FQNEAQ come from the germline V gene (reference sequence). The CDR3 loop spans 14 amino acids. The CDR3: CASSLGGGESEAFF. The DNA of the CDR3 is TGTGCCAGCAGCTTAGGAGGGGGCGAATCTGAAGCTTTCTTT.

The chain carries TRBV7-9 and TRBJ2-6; D not resolved. This CDR3 contains 14 residues. The V and J ends lost 8 bases and 0 bases respectively, with 8 bases between them. The germline gives CDR1 SEHNR, CDR2 FQNEAQ (reference sequence). CDR3 sequence reads: CASLTDSGANVLTF. CDR3 DNA: TGTGCCAGCCTGACGGACTCTGGGGCCAACGTCCTGACTTTC.

This clone was observed a handful of times. This chain connects TRBV27 to TRBJ1-6, with D tentatively TRBD1 (5 bases). This CDR3 is 16 amino acids long. Trimming shortened V by 1 base and J by 7 bases, and 14 bases separated the two germline ends. Germline V gene sequence: CDR1 MNHEY, CDR2 SMNVEV (reference sequence). The CDR3 nucleotides are TGTGCCAGCAGTTTATTCGGGCAGGGCGAAAATTCACCCCTCCACTTT. The encoded protein is CASSLFGQGENSPLHF.

The chain links TRBV18 to TRBJ2-6, with TRBD1 matching 8 bases. The CDR3 sequence is 18 residues long. Trimming took 3 bases from V and 0 from J; bases not matched to a gene: 7. Germline assignment: CDR1 KGHSH and CDR2 LQKENI. The CDR3 sequence is CASSPTGTGSSGANVLTF. In DNA form, the CDR3 reads TGTGCCAGCTCACCCACCGGGACAGGATCCTCTGGGGCCAACGTCCTGACTTTC.

The rearrangement joins TRBV11-1 to TRBJ2-5; perhaps TRBD2 as D (5 bases). V was shortened by 6 bases and J by 5 bases, with 16 bases between the two germline ends. The CDR3 has 14 amino acids. Germline CDR1 SGHAT, CDR2 FQDESV (reference sequence). CDR3 loop: CASRRKGSRETQYF. The DNA of the CDR3 is TGTGCCAGCAGAAGAAAAGGGAGCCGGGAGACCCAGTACTTC. Complete variable domain (other parts from reference TRBV11-1 and TRBJ2-5): EAEVAQSPRYKITEKSQAVAFWCDPISGHATLYWYRQILGQGPELLVQFQDESVVDDSQLPKDRFSAERLKGVDSTLKIQPAELGDSAMYLCASRRKGSRETQYFGPGTRLLVL.

This chain joins TRBV7-9 and TRBJ1-2, with TRBD1 matching over 7 bases. V was clipped by 0 bases and J by 8 bases; unmatched bases: 9. Germline-derived CDR1 and CDR2 are SEHNR and FQNEAQ (reference sequence). This CDR3 contains 15 residues. DNA of the CDR3: TGTGCCAGCAGCTTAGCGGTCCGGGACAGCGGCGGCTACACCTTC. Translation: CASSLAVRDSGGYTF.

The chain is built from TRBV9 and TRBJ2-2, with unresolved D. Germline V lookup: CDR1 SGDLS, CDR2 YYNGEE. V was clipped by 0 bases and J by 3 bases, with 12 bases between them. This CDR3 contains 16 residues. Here the CDR3 DNA reads TGTGCCAGCAGCGTAGGGGCAGTACAGTACACCGGGGAGCTGTTTTTT. It yields the protein CASSVGAVQYTGELFF.

Note on this clone: Distinct nucleotide sequences in the sample also encode this CDR3. This chain links TRBV7-2 with TRBJ2-1; D perhaps matches TRBD2 (5 bases). Germline V gene lookup returns CDR1 SGHTA and CDR2 FQGNSA. The CDR3 is made up of 15 amino acids. V lost 1 base to trimming and J lost 0 bases, with 7 bases between them. CDR3 residues: CASSLDGSSYNEQFF. In DNA, the CDR3 is TGTGCCAGCAGCTTAGATGGGAGCTCCTACAATGAGCAGTTCTTC. The entire variable domain, with the rest obtained from reference TRBV7-2 and TRBJ2-1, is as follows: GAGVSQSPSNKVTEKGKDVELRCDPISGHTALYWYRQSLGQGLEFLIYFQGNSAPDKSGLPSDRFSAERTGGSVSTLTIQRTQQEDSAVYLCASSLDGSSYNEQFFGPGTRLTVL.

The chain has TRBV7-9 and TRBJ1-1; 7 nucleotides match TRBD1. CDR1 SEHNR and CDR2 FQNEAQ come from the germline V gene (reference sequence). The CDR3 length is 15 residues. The junction had 10 bases not matched to a gene; V was cut back by 5 bases and J by 4 bases. CDR3 bases: TGTGCCAGCAGCCCATCCGGGACAGCATCCACTGAAGCTTTCTTT. Translation gives CASSPSGTASTEAFF.

The rearrangement links TRBV7-3 to TRBJ2-7, with TRBD1 as a possible D gene (6 bases). The CDR3 is 15 amino acids. The V and J ends lost 2 bases and 2 bases respectively, with 13 bases between them. Germline values: CDR1 SGHTA, CDR2 FQGTGA. This CDR3 reads CASSLSEGEPYEQYF. Written as DNA, the CDR3 is TGTGCCAGCAGCTTATCCGAGGGGGAACCCTACGAGCAGTACTTC. The full variable domain, with the rest looked up from reference TRBV7-3 and TRBJ2-7, is GAGVSQTPSNKVTEKGKYVELRCDPISGHTALYWYRQSLGQGPEFLIYFQGTGAADDSGLPNDRFFAVRPEGSVSTLKIQRTERGDSAVYLCASSLSEGEPYEQYFGPGTRLTVT.

The chain is built from TRBV5-1 and TRBJ2-5, with a weak D call TRBD2 (6 bases). The CDR3 contains 15 residues. Germline CDR1 and CDR2: SGHRS and YFSETQ. Trimming took off 6 bases at V and 2 bases at J, with 17 bases between the two ends. Here the CDR3 DNA reads TGCGCCAGCAAAGTTTCGGGAGAGTCACAAGAGACCCAGTACTTC. The encoded protein is CASKVSGESQETQYF.

J is TRBJ2-5 and V is TRBV11-2, with D possibly TRBD1 on 5 matching bases. Germline V lookup: CDR1 SGHAT, CDR2 FQNNGV. With 5 bases removed from V and 5 bases from J, the gap between germline ends came to 15 bases. The CDR3 runs to 14 residues. The CDR3 bases are TGTGCCAGCAGCCCCCCAGGGATCCGGGAGACCCAGTACTTC. It translates to CASSPPGIRETQYF.

V usage is TRBV25-1 and J usage is TRBJ2-3; the D gene is possibly TRBD2 (5 bases). CDR1 and CDR2 from the germline V gene are MGHDK and SYGVNS. Trimming stripped 2 bases from V and 4 bases from J, with 10 bases between. CDR3 length: 14 residues. CDR3 region: CASSEGDGADTQYF. The CDR3 DNA sequence: TGTGCCAGCAGTGAAGGCGACGGGGCAGATACGCAGTATTTT.